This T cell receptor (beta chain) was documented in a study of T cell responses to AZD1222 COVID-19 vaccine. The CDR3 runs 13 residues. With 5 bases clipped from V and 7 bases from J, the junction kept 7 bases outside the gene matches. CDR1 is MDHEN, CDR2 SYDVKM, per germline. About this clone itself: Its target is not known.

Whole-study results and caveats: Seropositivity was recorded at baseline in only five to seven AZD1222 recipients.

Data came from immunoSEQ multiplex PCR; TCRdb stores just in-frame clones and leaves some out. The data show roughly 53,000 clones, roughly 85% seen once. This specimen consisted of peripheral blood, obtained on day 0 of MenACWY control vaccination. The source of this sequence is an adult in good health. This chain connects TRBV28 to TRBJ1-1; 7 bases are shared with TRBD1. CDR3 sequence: CASSLNRQGEAFF. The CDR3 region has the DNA TGTGCCAGCAGTCTTAACAGACAGGGTGAAGCTTTCTTT.